This note documents a single T cell receptor beta chain sequence. V lost 2 bases, J lost 0 bases, and 12 bases stayed unmatched. CDR3 length: 18 amino acids. Germline V gene data show CDR1 as GTSNPN and CDR2 as SVGIG (reference sequence). This entry belongs to a study of blood T cell repertoires in COVID-19. Study context: The study drew acute and convalescent COVID-19 samples from the United States, Italy and Spain.

The protocol was immunoSEQ multiplex PCR, while the TCRdb copy is restricted to in-frame clones and leaves out a portion. This table holds roughly 100,000 clones, roughly four fifths found once. This clonotype originated in a woman aged 80 or older with acute or convalescent COVID-19. The sequenced sample consisted of peripheral blood. This chain uses TRBV30 with TRBJ1-5; TRBD1 matches at 8 bases. The CDR3 is CAWSSSGTGPYSNQPQHF. CDR3 sequence (DNA): TGTGCCTGGAGTTCCTCCGGGACAGGTCCTTATAGCAATCAGCCCCAGCATTTT.